The following is a T cell receptor (beta chain) sequence with its context. The data originate from a study of CD8 T cells in Susac syndrome. This CDR3 is built from 12 residues. Germline loops: CDR1 GTSNPN, CDR2 SVGIG (reference sequence). Trimming stripped 4 bases from V and 4 bases from J, with 10 bases between. RNA in amounts of about 0.45 to 1 ug was reverse transcribed with random hexamers. TCRdb fed the immunoSEQ multiplex PCR reads into MiXCR, producing one record per CDR3 protein. This sample has about 200,000 distinct CDR3 sequences, with 95% found just once. The sequence was collected from a human donor in good health. What was sequenced was CD4+ T cells from PBMCs. V gene TRBV30 combines with J gene TRBJ1-1; unclear D gene. In DNA, the CDR3 is TGTGCCTGGATCGGTGGATTCACTGAAGCTTTCTTT. Protein sequence: CAWIGGFTEAFF.